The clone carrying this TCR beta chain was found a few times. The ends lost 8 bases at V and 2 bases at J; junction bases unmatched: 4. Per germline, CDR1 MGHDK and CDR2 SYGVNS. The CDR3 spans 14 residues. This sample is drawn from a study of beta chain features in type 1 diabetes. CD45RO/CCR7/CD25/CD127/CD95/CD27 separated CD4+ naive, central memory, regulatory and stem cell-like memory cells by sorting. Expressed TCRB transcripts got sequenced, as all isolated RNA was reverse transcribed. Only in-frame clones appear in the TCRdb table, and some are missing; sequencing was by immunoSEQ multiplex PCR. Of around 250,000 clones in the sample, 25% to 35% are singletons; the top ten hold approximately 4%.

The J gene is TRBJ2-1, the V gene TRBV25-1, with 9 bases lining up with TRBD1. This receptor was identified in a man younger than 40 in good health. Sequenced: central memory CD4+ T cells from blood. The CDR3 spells CASGGDRAYNEQFF. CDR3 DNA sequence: TGTGCCAGCGGGGGGGACAGGGCCTACAATGAGCAGTTCTTC.